This T cell receptor beta chain was identified in a study of blood T cell repertoires in COVID-19. Across the whole study: PBMCs, B-cell-depleted T cells, or T cells provided the cDNA or gDNA that made up the material.

Membership in each cohort depended on participant-reported clinical history. Individuals in the exposed group had encountered a COVID-19 case within 2 weeks preceding study entry. Authors' processing steps: It was from reference gene primer amplification that nucleated cell counts were estimated. Repertoires were generated with immunoSEQ multiplex PCR, while TCRdb's copy carries only in-frame clones and drops some. That table is the source of V, J and clone size, and D and trimming were worked out from the DNA. The table lists 350,000 or so clones, roughly 90% of them singletons. The source material was PBMCs or T cells enriched from blood (not recorded which). The sequence came from a woman in her thirties who had been exposed to COVID-19.

Here the CDR3 reads CATSETGAGTRVAAQYF. CDR3 coding DNA: TGTGCCACCAGTGAGACCGGCGCCGGGACTAGGGTTGCGGCCCAGTACTTC. The rearrangement links TRBV24-1 to TRBJ2-5; 8 bases are shared with TRBD2. This CDR3 is 17 amino acids long. Germline assignment: CDR1 KGHDR and CDR2 SFDVKD. The V gene end was trimmed by 4 bases and the J gene end by 9 bases; junction bases not matched to a gene: 18.